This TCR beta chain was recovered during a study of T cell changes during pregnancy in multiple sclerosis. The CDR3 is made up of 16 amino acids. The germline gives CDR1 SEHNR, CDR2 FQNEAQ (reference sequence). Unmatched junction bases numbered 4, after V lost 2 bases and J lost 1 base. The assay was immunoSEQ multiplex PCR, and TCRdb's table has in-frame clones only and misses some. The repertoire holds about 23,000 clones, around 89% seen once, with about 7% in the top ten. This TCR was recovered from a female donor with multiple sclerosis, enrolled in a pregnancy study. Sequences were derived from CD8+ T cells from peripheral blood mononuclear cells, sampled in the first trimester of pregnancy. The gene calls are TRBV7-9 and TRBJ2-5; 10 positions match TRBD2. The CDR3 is CASSLFLAGAQETQYF. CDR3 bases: TGTGCCAGCAGCTTATTCCTAGCGGGGGCCCAAGAGACCCAGTACTTC.